Shown below are 17 T cell receptor beta chains from a single sample sequenced in a study of T cells in Graves' hyperthyroidism and ophthalmopathy. Template material for amplifying TCR beta CDR3 regions consisted of RNA transcripts. The HTBI set primed first-round TCR CDR3 RT-PCR. One entry per CDR3 protein results from TCRdb running MiXCR on the multiplex PCR reads. The sample holds about 380,000 distinct CDR3 sequences, around a sixth seen once. The specimen was blood. Source of these receptors: a man between 18 and 29 years old with Graves' ophthalmopathy.

This clonotype was recorded at least ten times. The rearrangement uses TRBV3-1 and TRBJ1-5; D remains unclear. Germline V gene data show CDR1 as LGHDT and CDR2 as YNNKEL (reference sequence). The CDR3 totals 15 residues. Trimming pared 4 bases from V and 4 bases from J, leaving 14 bases between. The CDR3 coding sequence is TGTGCCAGCAGCCCGAACCCAGGATCAAATCAGCCCCAGCATTTT. This encodes CASSPNPGSNQPQHF.

This clonotype has at least ten counts. The CDR3 nucleotides are TGCAGTGCTAGGCCGGGGTCGGGTGGTCAGCCCCAGCATTTT. It translates to CSARPGSGGQPQHF. This chain connects TRBV20-1 to TRBJ1-5; D call uncertain. This CDR3 is 14 amino acids long. V was clipped by 3 bases and J by 6 bases, with 15 bases between them. Per germline, CDR1 DFQATT and CDR2 SNEGSKA (reference sequence).

In this sample, this clonotype turned up many times. The V gene is TRBV7-2, the J gene TRBJ1-2; possible D gene TRBD1, 6 bases. The V end lost 5 bases, the J end lost 5 bases, and 21 bases lay between the germline ends. CDR1 and CDR2 (germline): SGHTA, FQGNSA. There are 16 residues in the CDR3. This CDR3 reads CASSLSTPEQGYGYTF. In DNA, the CDR3 is TGTGCCAGCAGCCTCTCGACCCCCGAACAGGGTTATGGCTACACCTTC.

In its sample, this clonotype was seen a few times. The chain recombines TRBV18 with TRBJ2-7; D remains unclear. Germline-derived CDR1 and CDR2 are KGHSH and LQKENI. V lost 4 bases, J lost 2 bases, and 12 bases lay in between. The CDR3 length is 14 residues. The CDR3 DNA follows: TGTGCCAGCTCACAATCCGACGGTACCTACGAGCAGTACTTC. Encoded protein: CASSQSDGTYEQYF.

Comment on this clonotype: This clone may be a read error of a much larger clone one base away. The chain carries TRBV7-2 and TRBJ2-1; D is possibly TRBD2 (5 bases). Germline CDR1 is SGHTA and CDR2 is FQGNSA. This CDR3 region has 13 residues. The CDR3 DNA reads as TGTGTCTGTCGCCGGGACTCCTACAATGAGCAGTTCTTC. This encodes CVCRRDSYNEQFF.

This sequence joins TRBV18 and TRBJ2-7; TRBD1 aligns across 8 bases. The CDR3 is 14 amino acids. V lost 3 bases and J lost 2; bases outside the gene matches: 3. CDR1 KGHSH and CDR2 LQKENI come from the germline V gene. CDR3 amino acids: CASSPSTGAYEQYF. CDR3 DNA: TGTGCCAGCTCACCCTCGACAGGGGCCTACGAGCAGTACTTC.

The V gene is TRBV3-1, the J gene TRBJ1-2; tentative D call: TRBD1 (6 bases). Germline lookup yields CDR1 LGHDT and CDR2 YNNKEL (reference sequence). The ends were cut back, 2 bases at V and 0 bases at J, with 13 bases in the middle. There are 16 residues in the CDR3. CDR3 protein: CASSQRADSANYGYTF. The CDR3 DNA sequence: TGTGCCAGCAGCCAACGCGCGGACAGCGCTAACTATGGCTACACCTTC.

The CDR3 DNA follows: TGCAGTGCTAGTCACCTTGGGACCGGGGAGCTGTTTTTT. It codes for CSASHLGTGELFF. The rearrangement links TRBV20-1 to TRBJ2-2; no definite D call. Trimming took 3 bases from V and 5 from J, leaving 10 bases between them. This CDR3 has 13 amino acids. Germline CDR1 and CDR2: DFQATT and SNEGSKA (reference sequence).

The table lists this clonotype with a few counts. This chain uses TRBV18 with TRBJ2-1, with 12 nucleotides matching TRBD2. J was trimmed by 0 bases and V by 5 bases; bases with no gene match: 5. CDR1 and CDR2 from the germline V gene are KGHSH and LQKENI. The CDR3 runs to 17 residues. For the CDR3, the DNA is TGTGCCAGCTCATGGACTAGCGGGGAGAGCTCCTACAATGAGCAGTTCTTC. Translating it yields CASSWTSGESSYNEQFF.

This clonotype was seen at least ten times. The CDR3 is CSATEGYSTDTQYF. The CDR3 DNA sequence: TGCAGTGCTACCGAGGGATACAGCACAGATACGCAGTATTTT. The chain has TRBV20-1 and TRBJ2-3; a possible D gene is TRBD2 (5 bases). The germline V gene has CDR1 DFQATT and CDR2 SNEGSKA (reference sequence). Trimming took off 4 bases at V and 0 bases at J, with 11 bases between the two ends. The CDR3 sequence is 14 residues long.

In this sample, this clonotype turned up a few times. V is TRBV20-1 and J is TRBJ1-1, with no clear D. Between the trimmed V and J ends, which lost 1 base and 4 bases, there was a span of 10 bases. This CDR3 region has 13 residues. Germline CDR1 DFQATT, CDR2 SNEGSKA (reference sequence). The CDR3 here is CSARGSHGTEAFF. CDR3 coding DNA: TGCAGTGCTAGAGGGTCCCACGGCACTGAAGCTTTCTTT.

This clonotype was found many times. The chain uses TRBV12-3 or TRBV12-4 and TRBJ1-2; D not certain. Trimming stripped 3 bases from V and 8 bases from J, with 13 bases between. There are 13 residues in the CDR3. This CDR3 is CASSLPGPWGYTF. As DNA, the CDR3 is TGTGCCAGCAGTTTGCCAGGCCCATGGGGCTACACCTTC.

This clonotype was recorded a few times. The J gene is TRBJ2-3, the V gene TRBV15; 10 bases are shared with TRBD2. The V gene's germline CDR1 is LNHNV and CDR2 YYDKDF (reference sequence). V shed 2 bases, J shed 5 bases, and the junction held 7 bases outside the gene matches. There are 16 residues in the CDR3. The CDR3 here is CATSRKAGGVLDTQYF. The CDR3 bases are TGTGCCACCAGCAGAAAAGCGGGGGGGGTATTAGATACGCAGTATTTT.

This chain connects TRBV19 to TRBJ1-4; D is unresolved. This CDR3 is built from 16 residues. Trimming took 5 bases from V and 0 from J, leaving 13 bases between them. CDR1 and CDR2 (germline): LNHDA, SQIVND (reference sequence). CDR3 region: CASSVMGPPTNEKLFF. In nucleotides, the CDR3 is TGTGCCAGTAGTGTTATGGGCCCCCCAACTAATGAAAAACTGTTTTTT.

The rearrangement links TRBV4-1 to TRBJ2-1; a weak D match, TRBD1 (6 bases). V lost 2 bases and J lost 0, with 11 bases in between. This CDR3 has 16 residues. Germline V lookup: CDR1 MGHRA, CDR2 YSYEKL. In nucleotides, the CDR3 is TGCGCCAGCAGCCAATTGCTCAGGGGCTCCTACAATGAGCAGTTCTTC. Translation gives CASSQLLRGSYNEQFF.

The gene calls are TRBV29-1 and TRBJ1-3; D perhaps matches TRBD1 (6 bases). This CDR3 is 13 amino acids long. V was cut by 6 bases and J by 4 bases, with 13 bases left in between. The germline V gene has CDR1 SQVTM and CDR2 ANQGSEA. CDR3 DNA: TGCAGCGTCCAGGGGACATTCGGAAACACCATATATTTT. Its protein product is CSVQGTFGNTIYF.

This clonotype appeared a few times. This chain joins TRBV10-1 and TRBJ2-2; 7 nucleotides line up with TRBD2. This CDR3 has 16 residues. The germline gives CDR1 WNHNN, CDR2 SYGVQD (reference sequence). The trim removed 1 base at V and 0 bases at J, leaving 2 bases unmatched. CDR3 residues: CASSEWEGPNTGELFF. As DNA, the CDR3 is TGCGCCAGCAGTGAGTGGGAGGGCCCGAACACCGGGGAGCTGTTTTTT.